The present entry profiles one T cell receptor (beta chain) with its context. Its antigen is not yet known. No base quality values were provided; no much bigger clone lies one nucleotide off. These data come from a study of blood T cell repertoires in COVID-19 (dated by TCRdb to about 2020). Context from the whole study: Samples covering the acute and convalescent phases of COVID-19 were provided by collaborators in the United States, Italy and Spain. The material from the prospective study consisted of cDNA or gDNA derived from T cells, B-cell-depleted T cells, or PBMCs. The dataset comprised deeply sampled blood TCRbeta repertoires from subjects exposed to, actively infected with, or recovered from COVID-19. The repertoires were made available in a free public database intended to serve as a resource for research on the immune response to SARS-CoV-2. Samples came from the ongoing ImmuneRACE study (first 160 participants) plus 1,254 subjects from 6 global collaborators. Sample metadata almost always included a de-identified subject ID, COVID-19 status, age in years and sex. HLA class I and class II types, where available, came from metadata supplied by the sample provider rather than from assay-based typing.

Study-level results and caveats: Clinical and demographic metadata were provided uncurated, with the amount varying by source and participant.

The immunoSEQ Assay, a bias-controlled multiplex PCR, was used to amplify TCRbeta CDR3 regions from genomic DNA. In the original analysis: The number of nucleated cells in each sample was estimated by amplification of reference gene primers within the assay. To quantify the absolute abundance of each unique TCRbeta CDR3 rearrangement, sequence reads were collapsed and filtered. For each sample, productive Simpson clonality was calculated as the square root of Simpson's diversity index across productive rearrangements. What TCRdb holds here is the immuneACCESS table cut down to in-frame rearrangements. Part of the clones is not present; checked against another copy, under half of the missing clones reflect an unresolved V gene, and the others are unexplained. V and J calls plus clone size are reproduced from that table; the DNA served to infer D and trimming. For this sample the table gives roughly 290,000 clones, of which around 89% were detected only once. Jointly, the top ten make up around 13% of the sample.

The collaborating institutions used their own protocols to collect whole blood in K2EDTA tubes. For TCRbeta analysis, collaborators shipped samples in one of three forms: frozen whole blood, isolated PBMCs, or DNA extracted from either of those sample types. This TCR was sampled from a woman in her sixties with acute or convalescent COVID-19. The specimen was peripheral blood.

Read as DNA, the sequence is TGTGCCACCAGCAGAGATCTCGGAGGGACAGATACGCAGTATTTT. Translated, this is CATSRDLGGTDTQYF. The chain links TRBV15 with TRBJ2-3; matching of 6 bases hints at TRBD2 as the D gene. The CDR3 numbers 15 residues from cysteine through phenylalanine. Only the CDR3 region is kept as DNA, spanning 45 bases read in frame from base 1. The CDR1 and CDR2 encoded by the germline V gene (reference sequence) are LNHNV and YYDKDF. Trimming at the junction amounts to 0 bases on V and 3 bases on J, and the germline ends lie 10 bases apart.